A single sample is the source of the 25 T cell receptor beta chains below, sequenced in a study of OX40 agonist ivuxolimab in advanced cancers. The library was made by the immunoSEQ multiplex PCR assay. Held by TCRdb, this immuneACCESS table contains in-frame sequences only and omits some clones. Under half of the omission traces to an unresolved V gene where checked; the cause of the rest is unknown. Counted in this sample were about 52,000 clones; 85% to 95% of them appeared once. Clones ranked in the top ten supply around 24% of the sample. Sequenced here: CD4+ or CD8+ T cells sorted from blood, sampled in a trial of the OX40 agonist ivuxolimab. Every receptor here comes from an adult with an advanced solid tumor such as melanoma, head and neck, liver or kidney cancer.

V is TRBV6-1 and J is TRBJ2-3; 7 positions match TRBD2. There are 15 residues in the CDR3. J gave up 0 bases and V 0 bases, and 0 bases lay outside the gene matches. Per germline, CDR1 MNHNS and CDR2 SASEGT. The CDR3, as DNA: TGTGCCAGCAGTGAAGCTAGCGGGAGCACAGATACGCAGTATTTT. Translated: CASSEASGSTDTQYF.

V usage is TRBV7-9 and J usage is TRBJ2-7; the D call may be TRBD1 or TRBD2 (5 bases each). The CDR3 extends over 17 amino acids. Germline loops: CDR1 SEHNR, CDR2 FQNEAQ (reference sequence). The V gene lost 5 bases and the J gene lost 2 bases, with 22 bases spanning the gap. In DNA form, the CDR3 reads TGTGCCAGCAGCCTACCTCCCCCGGCCAGGGAGACCTACGAGCAGTACTTC. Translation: CASSLPPPARETYEQYF.

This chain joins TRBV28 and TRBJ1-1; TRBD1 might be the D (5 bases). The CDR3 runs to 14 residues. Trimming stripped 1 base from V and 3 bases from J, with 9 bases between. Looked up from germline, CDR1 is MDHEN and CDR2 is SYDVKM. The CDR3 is CASSLSGGDTEAFF. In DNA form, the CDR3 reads TGTGCCAGCAGTTTATCGGGGGGGGACACTGAAGCTTTCTTT.

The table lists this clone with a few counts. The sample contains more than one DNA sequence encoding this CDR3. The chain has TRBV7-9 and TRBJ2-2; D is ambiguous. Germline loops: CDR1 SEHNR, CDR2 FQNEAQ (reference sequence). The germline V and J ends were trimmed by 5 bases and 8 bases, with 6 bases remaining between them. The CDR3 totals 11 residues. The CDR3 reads CASSPSGELFF. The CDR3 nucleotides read TGTGCCAGCAGCCCTTCGGGGGAGCTGTTTTTT.

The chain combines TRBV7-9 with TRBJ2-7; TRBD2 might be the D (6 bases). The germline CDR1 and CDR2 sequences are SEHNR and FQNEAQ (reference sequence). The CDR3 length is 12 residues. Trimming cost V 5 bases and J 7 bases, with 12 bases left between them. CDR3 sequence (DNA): TGTGCCAGCAGCCTAACTAGCTTAGAGCAGTACTTC. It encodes CASSLTSLEQYF.

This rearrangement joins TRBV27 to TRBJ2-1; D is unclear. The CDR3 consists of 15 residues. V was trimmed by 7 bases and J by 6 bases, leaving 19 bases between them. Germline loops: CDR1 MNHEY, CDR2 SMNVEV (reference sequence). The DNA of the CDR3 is TGTGCCAGCACCCTATTTAGGTCTACTTTCAATGAGCAGTTCTTC. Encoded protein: CASTLFRSTFNEQFF.

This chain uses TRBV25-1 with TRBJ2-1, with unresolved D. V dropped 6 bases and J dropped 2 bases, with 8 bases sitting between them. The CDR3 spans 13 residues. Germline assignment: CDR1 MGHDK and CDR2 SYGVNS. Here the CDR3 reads CASSEVPYNEQFF. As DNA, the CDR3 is TGTGCCAGCAGCGAGGTGCCCTACAATGAGCAGTTCTTC.

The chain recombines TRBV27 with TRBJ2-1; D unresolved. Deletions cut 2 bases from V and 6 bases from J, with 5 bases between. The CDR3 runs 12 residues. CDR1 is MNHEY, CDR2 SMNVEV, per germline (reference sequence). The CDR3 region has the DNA TGTGCCAGCAGTTTAGGGGTCAATGAGCAGTTCTTC. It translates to CASSLGVNEQFF.

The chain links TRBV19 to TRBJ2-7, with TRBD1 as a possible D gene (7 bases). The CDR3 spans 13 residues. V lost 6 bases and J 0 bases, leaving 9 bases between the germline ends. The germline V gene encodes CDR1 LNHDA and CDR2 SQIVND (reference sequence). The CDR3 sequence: CASRQGGSYEQYF. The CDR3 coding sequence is TGTGCCAGTAGGCAGGGGGGCTCCTACGAGCAGTACTTC.

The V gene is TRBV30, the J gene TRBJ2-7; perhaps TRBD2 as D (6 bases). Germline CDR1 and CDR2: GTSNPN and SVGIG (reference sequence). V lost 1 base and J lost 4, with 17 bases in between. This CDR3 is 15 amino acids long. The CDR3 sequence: CAWSGGSGRGYEQYF. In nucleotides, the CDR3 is TGTGCCTGGAGTGGAGGTTCCGGGAGAGGTTACGAGCAGTACTTC.

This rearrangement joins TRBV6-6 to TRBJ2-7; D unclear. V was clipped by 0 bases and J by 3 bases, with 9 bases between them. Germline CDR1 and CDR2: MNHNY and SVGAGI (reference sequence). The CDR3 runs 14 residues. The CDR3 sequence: CASSYSIQLYEQYF. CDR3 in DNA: TGTGCCAGCAGTTACTCGATTCAGCTCTACGAGCAGTACTTC.

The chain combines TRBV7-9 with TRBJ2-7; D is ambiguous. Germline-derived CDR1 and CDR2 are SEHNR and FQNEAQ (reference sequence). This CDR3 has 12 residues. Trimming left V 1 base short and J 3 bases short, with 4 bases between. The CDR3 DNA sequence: TGTGCCAGCAGCTTAGTTGGCTACGAGCAGTACTTC. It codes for CASSLVGYEQYF.

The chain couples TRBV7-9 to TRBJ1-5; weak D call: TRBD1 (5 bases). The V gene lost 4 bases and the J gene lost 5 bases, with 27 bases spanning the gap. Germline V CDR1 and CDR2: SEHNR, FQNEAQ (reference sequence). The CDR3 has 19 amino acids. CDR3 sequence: CASSSNDIIRGLWDQPQHF. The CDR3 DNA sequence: TGTGCCAGCAGCTCAAACGATATCATCCGGGGCCTGTGGGATCAGCCCCAGCATTTT. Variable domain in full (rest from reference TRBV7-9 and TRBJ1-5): DTGVSQNPRHKITKRGQNVTFRCDPISEHNRLYWYRQTLGQGPEFLTYFQNEAQLEKSRLLSDRFSAERPKGSFSTLEIQRTEQGDSAMYLCASSSNDIIRGLWDQPQHFGDGTRLSIL.

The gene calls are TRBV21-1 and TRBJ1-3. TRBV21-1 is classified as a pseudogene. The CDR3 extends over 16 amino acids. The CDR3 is CASSFPRGRRGNTIYF. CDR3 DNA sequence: TGTGCCAGCAGCTTCCCACGGGGGCGAAGAGGAAACACCATATATTTT.

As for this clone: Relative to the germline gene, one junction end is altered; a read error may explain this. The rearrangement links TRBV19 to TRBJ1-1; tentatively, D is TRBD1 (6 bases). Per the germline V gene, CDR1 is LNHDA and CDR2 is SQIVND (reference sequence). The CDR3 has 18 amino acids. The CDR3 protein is CANSMGPRGGGMNTEAFF. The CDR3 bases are TGTGCCAATAGTATGGGCCCGCGGGGGGGCGGGATGAACACTGAAGCTTTCTTT.

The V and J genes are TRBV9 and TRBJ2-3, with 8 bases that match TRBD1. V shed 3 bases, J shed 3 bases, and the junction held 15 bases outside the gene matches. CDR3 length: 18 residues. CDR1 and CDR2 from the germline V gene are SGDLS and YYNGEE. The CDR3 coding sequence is TGTGCCAGCAGCGCGCAATTATACAGGGGGGAAGAAACAGATACGCAGTATTTT. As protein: CASSAQLYRGEETDTQYF.

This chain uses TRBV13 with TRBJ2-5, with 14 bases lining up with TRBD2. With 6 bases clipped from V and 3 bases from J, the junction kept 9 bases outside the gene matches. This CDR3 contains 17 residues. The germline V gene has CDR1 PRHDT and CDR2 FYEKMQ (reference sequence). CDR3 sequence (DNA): TGTGCCAGCAGGCCCTACGGGACTAGCGGGAGTAAAGAGACCCAGTACTTC. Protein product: CASRPYGTSGSKETQYF.

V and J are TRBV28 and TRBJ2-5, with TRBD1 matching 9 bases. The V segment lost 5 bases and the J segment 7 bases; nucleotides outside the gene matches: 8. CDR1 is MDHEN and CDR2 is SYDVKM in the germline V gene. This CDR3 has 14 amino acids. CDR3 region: CASSRQGVPVTQYF. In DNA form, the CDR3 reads TGTGCCAGCAGTCGACAGGGGGTACCCGTGACCCAGTACTTC.

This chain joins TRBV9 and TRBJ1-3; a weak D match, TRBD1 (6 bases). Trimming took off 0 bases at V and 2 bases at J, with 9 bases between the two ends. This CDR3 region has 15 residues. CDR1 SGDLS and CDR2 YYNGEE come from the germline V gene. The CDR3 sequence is CASSVGGGPGNTIYF. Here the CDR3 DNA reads TGTGCCAGCAGCGTAGGAGGGGGTCCTGGAAACACCATATATTTT.

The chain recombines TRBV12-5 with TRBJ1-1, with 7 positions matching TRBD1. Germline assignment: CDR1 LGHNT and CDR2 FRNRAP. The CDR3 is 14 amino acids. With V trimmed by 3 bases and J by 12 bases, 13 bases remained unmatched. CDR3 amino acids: CASGFSSGQKKTFF. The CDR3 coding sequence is TGTGCTAGTGGTTTCTCCTCGGGACAGAAAAAAACTTTCTTT. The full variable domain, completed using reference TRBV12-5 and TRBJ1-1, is DARVTQTPRHKVTEMGQEVTMRCQPILGHNTVFWYRQTMMQGLELLAYFRNRAPLDDSGMPKDRFSAEMPDATLATLKIQPSEPRDSAVYFCASGFSSGQKKTFFGQGTRLTVV.

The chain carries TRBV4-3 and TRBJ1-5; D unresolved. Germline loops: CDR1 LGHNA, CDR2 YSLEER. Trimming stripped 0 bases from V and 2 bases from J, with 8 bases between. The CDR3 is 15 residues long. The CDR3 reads CASSQDRSGNQPQHF. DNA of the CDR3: TGCGCCAGCAGCCAAGACAGGTCAGGCAATCAGCCCCAGCATTTT.

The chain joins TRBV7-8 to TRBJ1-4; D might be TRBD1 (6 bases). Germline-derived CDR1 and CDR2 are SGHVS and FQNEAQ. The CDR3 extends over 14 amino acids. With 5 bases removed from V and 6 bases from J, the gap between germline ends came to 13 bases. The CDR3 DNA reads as TGTGCCAGCAGCCTGGGGGGCAGGGATGAAAAACTGTTTTTT. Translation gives CASSLGGRDEKLFF.

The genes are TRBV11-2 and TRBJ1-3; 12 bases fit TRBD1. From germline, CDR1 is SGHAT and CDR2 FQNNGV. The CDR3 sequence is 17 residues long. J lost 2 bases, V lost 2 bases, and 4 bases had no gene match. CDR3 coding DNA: TGTGCCAGCAGCTTACTGGGACAGGGGGCGACTGGAAACACCATATATTTT. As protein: CASSLLGQGATGNTIYF.

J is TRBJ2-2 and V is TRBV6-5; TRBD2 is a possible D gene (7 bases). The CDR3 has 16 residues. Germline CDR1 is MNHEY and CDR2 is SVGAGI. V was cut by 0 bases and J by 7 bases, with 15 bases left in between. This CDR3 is CASSYSRGRVGGELFF. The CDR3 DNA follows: TGTGCCAGCAGTTACTCGCGGGGGCGCGTGGGCGGGGAGCTGTTTTTT.

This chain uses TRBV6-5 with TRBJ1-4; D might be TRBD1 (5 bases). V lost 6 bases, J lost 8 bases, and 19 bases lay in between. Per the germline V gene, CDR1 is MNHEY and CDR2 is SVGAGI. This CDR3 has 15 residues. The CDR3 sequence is CASSAGRKLSEKLFF. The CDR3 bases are TGTGCCAGCAGCGCAGGGAGGAAGCTGAGCGAAAAACTGTTTTTT.